This T cell receptor (beta chain) was obtained from a study of CD8+CD57+ T cells in acquired aplastic anemia (dated by TCRdb to the late 2010s). General notes on the study: On average, sorted CD4+ and CD8+ cells yielded 3.2 ug of extracted DNA, with a range of about 0.17 to 27.4 ug. For healthy donor samples, the average read count was about 9.9 million for CD4+ cells and approximately 11 million for CD8+ cells. Overall study results and their limits: CD8+ Simpson's diversity did not differ significantly between patients and healthy controls (P=0.060). Some 27 CD8+ CDR3 sequences were found in both patients and controls but appeared to be highly expressed in patients and within the immunodominant clones of the patients.

Genomic DNA served as template for TCR beta VDJ combination and CDR3 sequence profiling. TCR repertoire sequencing was run on an Illumina HiSeq 2000. The source study handled its data this way. TRBV/TRBJ rearrangement plots, CDR3 size and DJ length profiles, and Simpson's diversity index were used to assess repertoires. The immunodominant clone was defined as the most abundant DNA sequence in deep sequencing data. CDR3 amino acid sequences were screened for sharing across subjects and were compared with published repertoires and the VDJdb database. TCRdb itself trimmed the public reads at Q25 with fastp, ran MiXCR and retained productive beta chains. Rows are unified per CDR3 protein, each entry keeping the most common DNA and genes. Here the V and J calls rest on TCRdb's processing, not on the authors' analysis. This sample gives under 200,000 distinct CDR3 sequences in total; approximately 40% of them show up just once. The ten largest make up 0.9% to 1.2% of the sample.

In the study, sorted CD4+ and CD8+ blood T cells from patients with severe aplastic anemia and from healthy subjects underwent deep sequencing of TCR repertoires. Ficoll-Paque density gradient centrifugation was used to isolate peripheral blood mononuclear cells. Before DNA was extracted, CD4+ and CD8+ T cells were sorted using either FACS or magnetic beads. About this clonotype itself: Its recognized antigen is unknown. The sample holds no much larger clone one base away, and base qualities are not on file.

The CDR3 contains 15 residues, cysteine and phenylalanine counted. The kept DNA is CDR3 alone, 45 bases in frame from the first base. Trimming accounts for 7 bases at V and 9 bases at J, while the number of junction bases matched to no gene is 13. For CDR1 and CDR2, the germline V gene lists SNHLY and FYNNEI. This TCR was sampled from a human donor in good health. The chain joins TRBV2 to TRBJ2-4; 9 nucleotides in the junction match TRBD1. The sequenced sample consisted of sorted CD4+, CD8+, or CD8+CD57+ T cells (not recorded which) from PBMCs. The CDR3 protein sequence reads: CASTRLQGARGIQYF. Read as DNA, the sequence is TGTGCCAGCACTCGCTTACAGGGGGCGAGGGGCATTCAGTACTTC.